The 4 T cell receptor beta chains in this list originate from one sample, sequenced in a study of T-cell memory formation after mild COVID-19. MiXCR, run by TCRdb on the 5' RACE reads, gives a single entry per CDR3 protein. The repertoire holds approximately 270,000 distinct CDR3 sequences, around 16% seen once, with 23% in the top ten. The sample was PBMCs or a T cell subset sorted from them (not recorded which). Receptor source: a young man who had mild COVID-19 (a few samples of this study predate the infection). Cell type and time point are not known.

In this sample, this clonotype turned up a few times. The chain combines TRBV20-1 with TRBJ1-2; possible D gene TRBD1, 5 bases. V was clipped by 0 bases and J by 0 bases, with 8 bases between them. Germline values: CDR1 DFQATT, CDR2 SNEGSKA (reference sequence). The CDR3 length is 14 residues. CDR3 protein: CSARDLGANYGYTF. CDR3 DNA sequence: TGCAGTGCTAGAGATTTAGGGGCTAACTATGGCTACACCTTC.

This clonotype was detected only a few times. The chain recombines TRBV12-5 with TRBJ2-3; D may be TRBD1 (5 bases). CDR1 is LGHNT and CDR2 is FRNRAP in the germline V gene. V lost 3 bases to trimming and J lost 1 base, with 11 bases between them. This CDR3 is 15 amino acids long. The CDR3 nucleotides are TGTGCTAGTGGTTTTTGGCAGGGTGGCACAGATACGCAGTATTTT. Its translation: CASGFWQGGTDTQYF.

This clonotype was seen a few times. The chain links TRBV6-5 to TRBJ2-3, with no clear D. V lost 7 bases to trimming and J lost 1 base, with 9 bases between them. Germline CDR1 reads MNHEY; CDR2 reads SVGAGI. This CDR3 comprises 13 residues. CDR3: CASNFIGTDTQYF. The CDR3 nucleotides read TGTGCCAGCAACTTTATCGGCACAGATACGCAGTATTTT.

The chain joins TRBV6-6 to TRBJ2-3; D is unresolved. The CDR3 spans 15 residues. Trimming removed 2 bases at V and 0 bases at J, with 9 bases between. Germline V CDR1 and CDR2: MNHNY, SVGAGI (reference sequence). The CDR3 region has the DNA TGTGCCAGCAGTTACGGCCTGCTTAGCACAGATACGCAGTATTTT. Translating gives CASSYGLLSTDTQYF.